Shown below are 14 T cell receptor beta chains from a single sample sequenced in a study of T cells after yellow fever vaccination. TCRdb independently ran MiXCR on the 5' RACE reads; one entry per CDR3 protein. The sample includes 510,000 or so distinct CDR3 sequences, 19% of them seen just once. The source was PBMCs, collected 15 days after the yellow fever booster vaccination. These receptors came from a man aged 25 to 40 who received the YFV17D yellow fever vaccine.

The rearrangement uses TRBV5-1 and TRBJ1-1; tentatively, D is TRBD1 (5 bases). This CDR3 spans 15 amino acids. The germline V and J ends were trimmed by 4 bases and 6 bases, with 19 bases remaining between them. Germline CDR1 is SGHRS and CDR2 is YFSETQ. Written as DNA, the CDR3 is TGCGCCAGCAGCCCCGGTTCGGGGCTAGCATCTGAAGCTTTCTTT. It yields the protein CASSPGSGLASEAFF.

This clonotype showed up just a few times. The chain uses TRBV20-1 and TRBJ2-5, with a tentative D call TRBD1 (6 bases). Germline CDR1 and CDR2: DFQATT and SNEGSKA (reference sequence). Trimming took off 2 bases at V and 3 bases at J, with 13 bases between the two ends. This CDR3 comprises 14 residues. DNA of the CDR3: TGCAGTGCTAGACTTGACAGGCGGAAAGAGACCCAGTACTTC. This codes for CSARLDRRKETQYF.

The rearrangement links TRBV12-3 or TRBV12-4 to TRBJ2-1; TRBD2 might be the D (5 bases). Trimming removed 3 bases at V and 8 bases at J, with 17 bases between. The CDR3 spans 15 residues. The CDR3 reads CASSFIPRDRYEQFF. The CDR3, as DNA: TGTGCCAGCAGTTTTATTCCCCGGGATCGGTATGAGCAGTTCTTC.

The chain carries TRBV9 and TRBJ2-5, with 16 positions matching TRBD2. The CDR3 sequence is 17 residues long. The J segment lost 2 bases and the V segment lost 3 bases, leaving 4 bases of the junction unmatched. Germline CDR1 and CDR2: SGDLS and YYNGEE. CDR3 amino acids: CASSGGLAGGTQETQYF. Written as DNA, the CDR3 is TGTGCCAGCAGCGGGGGACTAGCGGGAGGGACGCAAGAGACCCAGTACTTC.

The chain couples TRBV7-2 to TRBJ2-3; 10 positions agree with TRBD1. This CDR3 contains 15 residues. Germline trimming cut 6 bases from V and 5 bases from J; bases unmatched to any gene: 8. CDR1 is SGHTA, CDR2 FQGNSA, per germline. CDR3 loop: CASRGTGAIRDTQYF. DNA for the CDR3: TGTGCCAGCAGGGGGACAGGGGCTATCAGAGATACGCAGTATTTT.

This clonotype has a handful of counts. V gene TRBV20-1 combines with J gene TRBJ2-5; TRBD2 agrees at 9 bases. The CDR3 extends over 15 amino acids. V lost 1 base and J lost 1; bases outside the gene matches: 4. CDR1 is DFQATT, CDR2 SNEGSKA, per germline (reference sequence). The CDR3 region is CSARVSGSPQETQYF. The CDR3 DNA is TGCAGTGCTAGAGTTAGCGGGAGTCCCCAAGAGACCCAGTACTTC.

This clonotype has just a few counts. The chain employs TRBV29-1 and TRBJ2-7; D is undetermined. Germline V gives CDR1 SQVTM, CDR2 ANQGSEA. Between the trimmed V and J ends, which lost 4 bases and 9 bases, there was a span of 13 bases. The CDR3 is 11 amino acids. CDR3 coding DNA: TGCAGCGTTGCATGGGAAGGCATGCAGTACTTC. Its protein product is CSVAWEGMQYF.

This clonotype was picked up many times. The chain couples TRBV20-1 to TRBJ2-7; D might be TRBD1 (6 bases). CDR1 is DFQATT and CDR2 is SNEGSKA in the germline V gene (reference sequence). The CDR3 loop spans 12 amino acids. V was shortened by 3 bases and J by 1 base, with 7 bases between the two germline ends. Here the CDR3 DNA reads TGCAGTGCTAGGGACAGTTCCTACGAGCAGTACTTC. The encoded protein is CSARDSSYEQYF.

This clonotype was observed a few times. The rearrangement links TRBV21-1 to TRBJ2-1; the table's D call, TRBD2, was not checked against the DNA. TRBV21-1 is described as a pseudogene. The CDR3 is made up of 15 amino acids. The DNA for the CDR3 is TGTGCCACCAACCGGCGGGCAAGCTCCTACAATGAGCAGTTCTTC. Residues: CATNRRASSYNEQFF.

The rearrangement joins TRBV14 to TRBJ1-2; D perhaps matches TRBD1 (5 bases). Looked up from germline, CDR1 is SGHDN and CDR2 is FVKESK. This CDR3 is built from 16 residues. V was pared by 0 bases and J by 3 bases, with 14 bases between. This CDR3 reads CASSQEVQGPDYGYTF. The CDR3 DNA reads TGTGCCAGCAGCCAAGAGGTGCAGGGTCCCGACTATGGCTACACCTTC. Based on the CDR3 plus reference TRBV14 and TRBJ1-2, the full variable domain is EAGVTQFPSHSVIEKGQTVTLRCDPISGHDNLYWYRRVMGKEIKFLLHFVKESKQDESGMPNNRFLAERTGGTYSTLKVQPAELEDSGVYFCASSQEVQGPDYGYTFGSGTRLTVV.

The rearrangement uses TRBV28 and TRBJ2-3; D is possibly TRBD1 or TRBD2 (7 bases each). Germline loops: CDR1 MDHEN, CDR2 SYDVKM. There are 15 residues in the CDR3. The V end lost 10 bases, the J end lost 0 bases, and 17 bases lay between the germline ends. The CDR3 reads CAITQGGLSTDTQYF. CDR3 in DNA: TGTGCCATTACCCAGGGGGGGCTGAGCACAGATACGCAGTATTTT. Variable domain in full (rest from reference TRBV28 and TRBJ2-3): DVKVTQSSRYLVKRTGEKVFLECVQDMDHENMFWYRQDPGLGLRLIYFSYDVKMKEKGDIPEGYSVSREKKERFSLILESASTNQTSMYLCAITQGGLSTDTQYFGPGTRLTVL.

This chain connects TRBV7-2 to TRBJ2-5; perhaps TRBD1 as D (6 bases). V was cut by 2 bases and J by 5 bases, with 15 bases left in between. Germline CDR1 SGHTA, CDR2 FQGNSA. The CDR3 is made up of 15 amino acids. The CDR3 region has the DNA TGTGCCAGCAGCTTAAACAGGGCCTTAGGGGAGACCCAGTACTTC. It specifies CASSLNRALGETQYF.

The V call is TRBV12-3 or TRBV12-4, the J call TRBJ1-5; possible D gene TRBD1, 5 bases. The CDR3 spans 15 residues. V lost 5 bases and J 6 bases, leaving 17 bases between the germline ends. The CDR3 region is CASSTQGHLIQPQHF. The CDR3 DNA reads as TGTGCCAGCAGTACGCAAGGACATTTAATTCAGCCCCAGCATTTT.

This clonotype was seen more than once but under ten times. The chain links TRBV7-3 to TRBJ2-1, with D uncertain. Germline-derived CDR1 and CDR2 are SGHTA and FQGTGA. This CDR3 comprises 13 residues. Trimming stripped 1 base from V and 9 bases from J, with 10 bases between. CDR3: CASSLSGVPEQFF. The CDR3 DNA reads as TGTGCCAGCAGCTTAAGTGGGGTCCCTGAGCAGTTCTTC.